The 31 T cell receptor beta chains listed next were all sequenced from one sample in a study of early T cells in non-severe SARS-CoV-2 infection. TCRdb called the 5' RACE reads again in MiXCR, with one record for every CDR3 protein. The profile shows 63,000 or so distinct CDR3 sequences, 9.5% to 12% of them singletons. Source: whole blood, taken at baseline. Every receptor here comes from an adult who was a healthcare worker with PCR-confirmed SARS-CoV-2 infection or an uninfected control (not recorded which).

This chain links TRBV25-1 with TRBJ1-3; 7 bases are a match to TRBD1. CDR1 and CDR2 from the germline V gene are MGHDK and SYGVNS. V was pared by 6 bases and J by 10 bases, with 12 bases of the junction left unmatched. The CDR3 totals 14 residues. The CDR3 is CASSPTQGVRTIYF. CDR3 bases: TGTGCCAGCAGCCCAACCCAGGGGGTGAGAACCATATATTTT. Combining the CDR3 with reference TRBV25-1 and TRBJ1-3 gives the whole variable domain EADIYQTPRYLVIGTGKKITLECSQTMGHDKMYWYQQDPGMELHLIHYSYGVNSTEKGDLSSESTVSRIRTEHFPLTLESARPSHTSQYLCASSPTQGVRTIYFGEGSWLTVV.

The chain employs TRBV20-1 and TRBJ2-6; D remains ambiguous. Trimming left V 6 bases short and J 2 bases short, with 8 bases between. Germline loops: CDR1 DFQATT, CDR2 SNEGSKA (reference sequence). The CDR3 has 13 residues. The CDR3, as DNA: TGCAGTGCCACTTTGGCTGGGGCCAACGTCCTGACTTTC. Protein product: CSATLAGANVLTF.

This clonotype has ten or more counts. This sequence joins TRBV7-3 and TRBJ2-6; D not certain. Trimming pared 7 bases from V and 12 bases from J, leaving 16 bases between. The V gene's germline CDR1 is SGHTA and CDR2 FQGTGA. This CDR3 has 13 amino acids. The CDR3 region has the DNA TGTGCCAGCACCGACTCCGGGCCGAGCGTCCTGACTTTC. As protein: CASTDSGPSVLTF.

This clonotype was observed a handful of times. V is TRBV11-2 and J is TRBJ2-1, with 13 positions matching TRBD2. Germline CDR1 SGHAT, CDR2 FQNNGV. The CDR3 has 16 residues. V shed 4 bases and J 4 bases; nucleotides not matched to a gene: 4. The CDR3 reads CASSSMGLAGYNEQFF. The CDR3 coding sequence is TGTGCCAGCAGCTCTATGGGACTAGCGGGGTACAATGAGCAGTTCTTC.

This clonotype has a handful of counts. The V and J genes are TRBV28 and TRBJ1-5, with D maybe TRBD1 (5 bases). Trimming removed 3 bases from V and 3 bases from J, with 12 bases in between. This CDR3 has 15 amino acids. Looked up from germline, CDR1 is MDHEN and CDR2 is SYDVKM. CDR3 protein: CASSFIGVNNQPQHF. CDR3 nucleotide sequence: TGTGCCAGCAGTTTCATAGGGGTAAACAATCAGCCCCAGCATTTT.

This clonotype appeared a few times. The CDR3 nucleotides read TGTGCCAGCAGTTACTCGAAAGGTTTTGTGAACACTGAAGCTTTCTTT. Amino acid sequence: CASSYSKGFVNTEAFF. The chain has TRBV6-2 or TRBV6-3 and TRBJ1-1, with D unresolved. Trimming removed 0 bases from V and 0 bases from J, with 11 bases in between. CDR3 length: 16 amino acids. Germline loops: CDR1 MNHEY, CDR2 SVGEGT.

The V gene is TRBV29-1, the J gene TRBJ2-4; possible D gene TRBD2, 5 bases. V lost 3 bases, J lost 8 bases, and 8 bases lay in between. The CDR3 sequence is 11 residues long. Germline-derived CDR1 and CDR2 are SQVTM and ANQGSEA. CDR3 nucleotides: TGCAGCGTTGAGGAGAGGGACATTCAGTACTTC. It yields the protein CSVEERDIQYF.

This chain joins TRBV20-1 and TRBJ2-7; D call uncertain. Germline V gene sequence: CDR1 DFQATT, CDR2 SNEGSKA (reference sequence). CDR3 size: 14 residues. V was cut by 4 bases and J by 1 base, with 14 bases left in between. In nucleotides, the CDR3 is TGCAGTGCTAAGCTCCGGGCGGATTCCTACGAGCAGTACTTC. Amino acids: CSAKLRADSYEQYF.

CDR3 bases: TGCAGCATGGCCCAACTCAGCACAGATACGCAGTATTTT. Translated: CSMAQLSTDTQYF. The J gene is TRBJ2-3, the V gene TRBV29-1; D gene ambiguous. The V gene's germline CDR1 is SQVTM and CDR2 ANQGSEA. V was shortened by 8 bases and J by 0 bases, with 12 bases between the two germline ends. The CDR3 has 13 amino acids.

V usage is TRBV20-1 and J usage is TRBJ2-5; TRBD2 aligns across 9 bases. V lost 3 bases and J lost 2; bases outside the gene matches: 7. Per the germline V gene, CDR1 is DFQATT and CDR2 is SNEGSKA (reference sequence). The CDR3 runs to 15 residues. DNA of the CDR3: TGCAGTGCTAGTTCTCTAGCGGGGCAGCAAGAGACCCAGTACTTC. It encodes CSASSLAGQQETQYF.

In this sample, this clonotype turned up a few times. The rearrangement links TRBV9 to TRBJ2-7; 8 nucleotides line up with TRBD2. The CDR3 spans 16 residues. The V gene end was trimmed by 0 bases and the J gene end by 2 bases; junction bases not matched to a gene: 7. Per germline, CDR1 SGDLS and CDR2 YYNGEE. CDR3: CASSVGLGLGAYEQYF. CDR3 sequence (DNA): TGTGCCAGCAGCGTAGGACTGGGACTAGGCGCCTACGAGCAGTACTTC.

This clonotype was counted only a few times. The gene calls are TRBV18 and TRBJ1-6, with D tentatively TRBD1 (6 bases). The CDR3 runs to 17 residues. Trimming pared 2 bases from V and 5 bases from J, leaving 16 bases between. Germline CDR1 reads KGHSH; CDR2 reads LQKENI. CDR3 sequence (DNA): TGTGCCAGCTCACCAAACATCGGGACACCGAATAATTCACCCCTCCACTTT. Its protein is CASSPNIGTPNNSPLHF. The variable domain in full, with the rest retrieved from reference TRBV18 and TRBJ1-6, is NAGVMQNPRHLVRRRGQEARLRCSPMKGHSHVYWYRQLPEEGLKFMVYLQKENIIDESGMPKERFSAEFPKEGPSILRIQQVVRGDSAAYFCASSPNIGTPNNSPLHFGNGTRLTVT.

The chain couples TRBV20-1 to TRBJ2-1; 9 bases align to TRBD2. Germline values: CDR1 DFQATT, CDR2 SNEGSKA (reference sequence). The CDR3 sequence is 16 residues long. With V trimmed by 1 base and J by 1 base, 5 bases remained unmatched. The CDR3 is CSARGNSGRSYNEQFF. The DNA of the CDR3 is TGCAGTGCTAGAGGGAATAGCGGGAGATCCTACAATGAGCAGTTCTTC.

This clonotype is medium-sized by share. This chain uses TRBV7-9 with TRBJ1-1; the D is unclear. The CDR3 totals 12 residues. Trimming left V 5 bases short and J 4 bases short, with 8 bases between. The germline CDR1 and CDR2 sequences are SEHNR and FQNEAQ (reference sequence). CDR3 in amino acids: CASSHLTTEAFF. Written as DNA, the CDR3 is TGTGCCAGCAGCCACCTTACCACTGAAGCTTTCTTT.

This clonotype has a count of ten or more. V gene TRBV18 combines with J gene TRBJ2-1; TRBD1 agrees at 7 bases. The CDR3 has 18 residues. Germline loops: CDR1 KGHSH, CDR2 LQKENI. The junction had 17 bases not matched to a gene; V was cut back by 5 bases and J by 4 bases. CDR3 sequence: CASSSRTGLGLLYNEQFF. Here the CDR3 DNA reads TGTGCCAGCTCATCCCGGACAGGTTTAGGGTTACTTTACAATGAGCAGTTCTTC.

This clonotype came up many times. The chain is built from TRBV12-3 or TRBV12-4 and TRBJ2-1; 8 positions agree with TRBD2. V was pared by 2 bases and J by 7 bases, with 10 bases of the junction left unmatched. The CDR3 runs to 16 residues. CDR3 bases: TGTGCCAGCAGTTTATATGCGGGGGGTCCGTCTAATGAGCAGTTCTTC. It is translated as CASSLYAGGPSNEQFF.

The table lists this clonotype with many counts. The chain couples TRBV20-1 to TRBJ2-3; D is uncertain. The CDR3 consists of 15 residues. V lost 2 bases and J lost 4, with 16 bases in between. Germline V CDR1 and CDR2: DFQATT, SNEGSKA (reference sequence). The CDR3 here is CSARTPTDRADTQYF. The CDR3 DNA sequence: TGCAGTGCTAGAACCCCCACTGATAGGGCAGATACGCAGTATTTT.

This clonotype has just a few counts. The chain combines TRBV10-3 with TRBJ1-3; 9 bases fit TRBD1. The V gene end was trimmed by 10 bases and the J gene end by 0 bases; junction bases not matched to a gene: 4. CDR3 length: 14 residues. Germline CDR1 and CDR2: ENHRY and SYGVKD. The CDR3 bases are TGTGCCACGGGACAGGGAAACTCTGGAAACACCATATATTTT. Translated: CATGQGNSGNTIYF.

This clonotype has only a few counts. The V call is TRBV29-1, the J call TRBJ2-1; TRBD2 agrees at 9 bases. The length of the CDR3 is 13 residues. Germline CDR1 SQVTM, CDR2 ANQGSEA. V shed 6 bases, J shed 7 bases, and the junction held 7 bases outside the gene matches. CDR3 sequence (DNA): TGCAGCGTCGAGGGACTAGCTTGGAATGAGCAGTTCTTC. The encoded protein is CSVEGLAWNEQFF.

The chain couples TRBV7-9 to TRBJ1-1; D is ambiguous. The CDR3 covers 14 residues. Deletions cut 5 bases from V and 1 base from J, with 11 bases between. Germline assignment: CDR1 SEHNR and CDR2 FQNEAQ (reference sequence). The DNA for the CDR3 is TGTGCCAGCAGCCCAGCGGTACGGAACACTGAAGCTTTCTTT. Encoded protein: CASSPAVRNTEAFF.

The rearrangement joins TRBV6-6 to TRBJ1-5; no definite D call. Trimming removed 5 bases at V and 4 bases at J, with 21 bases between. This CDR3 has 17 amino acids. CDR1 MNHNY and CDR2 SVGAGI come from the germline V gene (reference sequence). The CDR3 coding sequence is TGTGCCAGCAGTAACCCCCGGGTCCAGGTGAGGAATCAGCCCCAGCATTTT. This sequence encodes CASSNPRVQVRNQPQHF.

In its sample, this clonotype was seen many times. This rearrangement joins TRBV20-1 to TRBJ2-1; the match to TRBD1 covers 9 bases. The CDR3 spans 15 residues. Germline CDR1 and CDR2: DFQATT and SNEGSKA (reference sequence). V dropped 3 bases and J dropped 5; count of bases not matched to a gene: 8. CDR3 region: CSASGQGRRNNEQFF. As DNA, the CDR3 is TGCAGTGCTAGTGGACAGGGGAGAAGAAACAATGAGCAGTTCTTC.

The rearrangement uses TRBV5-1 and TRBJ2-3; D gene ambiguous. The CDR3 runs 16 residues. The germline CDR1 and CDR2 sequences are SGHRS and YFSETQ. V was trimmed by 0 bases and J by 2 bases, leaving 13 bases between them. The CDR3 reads CASSLARGGPTDTQYF. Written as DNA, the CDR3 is TGCGCCAGCAGCTTGGCCCGAGGCGGCCCCACAGATACGCAGTATTTT.

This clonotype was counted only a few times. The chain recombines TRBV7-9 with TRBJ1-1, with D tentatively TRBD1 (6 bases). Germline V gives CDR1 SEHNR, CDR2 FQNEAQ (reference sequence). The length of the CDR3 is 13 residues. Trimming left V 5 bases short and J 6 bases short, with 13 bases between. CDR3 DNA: TGTGCCAGCAGCCGCCCTGGGGGGCCTGAAGCTTTCTTT. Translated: CASSRPGGPEAFF.

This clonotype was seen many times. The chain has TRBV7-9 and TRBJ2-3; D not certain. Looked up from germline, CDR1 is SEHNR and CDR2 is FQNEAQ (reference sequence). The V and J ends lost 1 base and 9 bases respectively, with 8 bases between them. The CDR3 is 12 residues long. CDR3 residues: CASSLDGLTQYF. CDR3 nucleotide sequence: TGTGCCAGCAGCTTAGATGGGTTAACGCAGTATTTT. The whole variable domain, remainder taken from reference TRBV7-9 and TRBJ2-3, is DTGVSQNPRHKITKRGQNVTFRCDPISEHNRLYWYRQTLGQGPEFLTYFQNEAQLEKSRLLSDRFSAERPKGSFSTLEIQRTEQGDSAMYLCASSLDGLTQYFGPGTRLTVL.

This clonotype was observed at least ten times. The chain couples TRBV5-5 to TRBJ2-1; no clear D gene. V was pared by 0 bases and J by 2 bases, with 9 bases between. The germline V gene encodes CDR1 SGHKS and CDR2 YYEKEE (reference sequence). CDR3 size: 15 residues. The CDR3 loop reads CASSLGAEAYNEQFF. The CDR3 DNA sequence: TGTGCCAGCAGCTTGGGGGCAGAAGCCTACAATGAGCAGTTCTTC.

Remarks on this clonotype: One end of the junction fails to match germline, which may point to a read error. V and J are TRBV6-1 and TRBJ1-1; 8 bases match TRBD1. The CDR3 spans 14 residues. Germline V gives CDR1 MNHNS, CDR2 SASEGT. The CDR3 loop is CASNRGQGATEVFF. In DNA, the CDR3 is TGTGCCAGCAACCGAGGACAGGGCGCCACTGAAGTTTTCTTT.

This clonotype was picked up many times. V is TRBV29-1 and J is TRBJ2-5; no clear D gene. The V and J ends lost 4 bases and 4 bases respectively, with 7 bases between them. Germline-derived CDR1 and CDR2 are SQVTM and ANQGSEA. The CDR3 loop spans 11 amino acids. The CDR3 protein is CSVASPETQYF. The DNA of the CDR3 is TGCAGCGTTGCCTCTCCAGAGACCCAGTACTTC.

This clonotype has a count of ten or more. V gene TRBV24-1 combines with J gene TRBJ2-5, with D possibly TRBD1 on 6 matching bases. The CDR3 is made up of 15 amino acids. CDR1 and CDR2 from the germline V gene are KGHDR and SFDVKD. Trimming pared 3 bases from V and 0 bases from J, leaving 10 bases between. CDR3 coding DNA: TGTGCCACCAGTGATCCCGACAGGTACCAAGAGACCCAGTACTTC. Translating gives CATSDPDRYQETQYF.

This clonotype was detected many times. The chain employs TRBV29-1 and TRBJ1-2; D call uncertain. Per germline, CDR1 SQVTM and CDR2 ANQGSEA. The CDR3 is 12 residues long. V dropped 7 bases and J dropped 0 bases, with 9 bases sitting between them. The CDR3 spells CSGIDTNYGYTF. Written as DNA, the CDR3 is TGCAGCGGGATAGATACTAACTATGGCTACACCTTC.

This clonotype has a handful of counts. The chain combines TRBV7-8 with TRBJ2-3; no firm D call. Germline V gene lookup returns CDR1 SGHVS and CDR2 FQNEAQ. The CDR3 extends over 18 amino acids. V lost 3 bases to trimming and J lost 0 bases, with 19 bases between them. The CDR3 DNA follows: TGTGCCAGCAGCTTTTGGTACAGTCTGACATCTAGCACAGATACGCAGTATTTT. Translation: CASSFWYSLTSSTDTQYF.